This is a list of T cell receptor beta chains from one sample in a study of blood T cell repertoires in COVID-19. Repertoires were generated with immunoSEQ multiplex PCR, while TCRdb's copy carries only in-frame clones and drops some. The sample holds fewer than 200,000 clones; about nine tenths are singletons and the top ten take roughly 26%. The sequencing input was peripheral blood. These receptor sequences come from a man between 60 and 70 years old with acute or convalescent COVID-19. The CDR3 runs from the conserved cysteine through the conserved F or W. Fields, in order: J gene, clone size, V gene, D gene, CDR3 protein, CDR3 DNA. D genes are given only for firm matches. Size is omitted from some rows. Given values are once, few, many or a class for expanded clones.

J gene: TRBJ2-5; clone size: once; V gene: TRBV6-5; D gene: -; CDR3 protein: CASRNSGKQGETQYF; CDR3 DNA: TGTGCCAGCAGGAACTCGGGGAAGCAAGGGGAGACCCAGTACTTC
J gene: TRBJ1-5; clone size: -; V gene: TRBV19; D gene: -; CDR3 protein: CASSGAHPGPQHF; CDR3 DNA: TGTGCCAGTAGTGGGGCCCACCCTGGGCCCCAGCATTTT
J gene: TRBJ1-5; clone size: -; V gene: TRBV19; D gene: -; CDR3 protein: CASSIWGDQPQHF; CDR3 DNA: TGTGCCAGTAGTATCTGGGGGGATCAGCCCCAGCATTTT
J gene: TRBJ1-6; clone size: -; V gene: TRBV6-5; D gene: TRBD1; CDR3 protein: CASSTRQGNSPLHF; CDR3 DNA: TGTGCCAGCAGTACCCGACAGGGCAATTCACCCCTCCACTTT
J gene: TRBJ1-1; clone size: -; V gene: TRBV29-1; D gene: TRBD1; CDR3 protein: CSVAPGTGKAFF; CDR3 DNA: TGCAGCGTTGCTCCTGGGACAGGGAAAGCTTTCTTT
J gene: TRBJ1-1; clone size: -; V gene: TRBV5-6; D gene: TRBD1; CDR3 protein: CASSFDRGRTEAFF; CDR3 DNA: TGTGCCAGCAGCTTTGACAGGGGGCGAACTGAAGCTTTCTTT
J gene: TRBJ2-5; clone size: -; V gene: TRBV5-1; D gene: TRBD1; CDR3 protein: CASSSGTGWETQYF; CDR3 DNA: TGCGCCAGCAGCTCGGGGACAGGGTGGGAGACCCAGTACTTC
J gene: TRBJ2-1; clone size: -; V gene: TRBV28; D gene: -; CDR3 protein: CASSPVGSFTYNEQFF; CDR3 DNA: TGTGCCAGCAGTCCCGTTGGTAGCTTTACCTACAATGAGCAGTTCTTC
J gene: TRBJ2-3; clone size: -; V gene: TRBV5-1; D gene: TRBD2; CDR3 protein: CASSKSGTSTDTQYF; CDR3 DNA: TGCGCCAGCAGCAAAAGCGGGACTAGCACAGATACGCAGTATTTT
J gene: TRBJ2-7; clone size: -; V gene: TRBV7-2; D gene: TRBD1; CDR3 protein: CASSRRGQGSYEQYF; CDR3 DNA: TGTGCCAGCTCAAGACGAGGACAGGGATCCTACGAGCAGTACTTC
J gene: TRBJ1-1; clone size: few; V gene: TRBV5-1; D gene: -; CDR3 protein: CASSLDGMNTEAFF; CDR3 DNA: TGCGCCAGCAGCTTGGACGGGATGAACACTGAAGCTTTCTTT
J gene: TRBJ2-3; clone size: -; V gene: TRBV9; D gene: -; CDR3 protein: CASSPLSGGVGTDTQYF; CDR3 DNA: TGTGCCAGCAGCCCTCTATCGGGCGGGGTAGGCACAGATACGCAGTATTTT
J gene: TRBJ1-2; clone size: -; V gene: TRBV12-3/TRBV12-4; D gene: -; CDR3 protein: CASALGYTF; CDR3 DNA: TGTGCCAGCGCGTTGGGCTACACCTTC
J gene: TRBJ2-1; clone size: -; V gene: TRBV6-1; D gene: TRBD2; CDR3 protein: CASSEGGLALNEQFF; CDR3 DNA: TGTGCCAGCAGTGAAGGGGGACTAGCGCTCAATGAGCAGTTCTTC
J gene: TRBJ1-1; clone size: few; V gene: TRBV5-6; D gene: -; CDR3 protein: CASSAGSIEAFF; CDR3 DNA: TGTGCCAGCAGCGCAGGGTCGATTGAAGCTTTCTTT
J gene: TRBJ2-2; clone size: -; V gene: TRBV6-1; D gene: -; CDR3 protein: CASSARPRVDTGELFF; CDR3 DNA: TGTGCCAGCAGTGCAAGGCCCAGGGTTGACACCGGGGAGCTGTTTTTT
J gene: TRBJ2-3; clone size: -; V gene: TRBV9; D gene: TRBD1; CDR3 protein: CASSARQGIRGWTQYF; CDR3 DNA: TGTGCCAGCAGCGCCCGACAGGGGATTCGTGGGTGGACGCAGTATTTT
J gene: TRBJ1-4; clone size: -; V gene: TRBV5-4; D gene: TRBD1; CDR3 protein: CASSAGTANEKLFF; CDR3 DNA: TGTGCCAGCAGCGCCGGGACAGCGAATGAAAAACTGTTTTTT
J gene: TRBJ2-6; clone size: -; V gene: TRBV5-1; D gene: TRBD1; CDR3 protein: CASSPRTGSGANVLTF; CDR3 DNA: TGCGCCAGCAGCCCCCGGACAGGCTCTGGGGCCAACGTCCTGACTTTC
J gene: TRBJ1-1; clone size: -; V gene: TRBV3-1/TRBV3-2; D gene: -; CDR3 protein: CASSQNRVNTEAFF; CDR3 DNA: TGTGCCAGCAGCCAAAACAGGGTGAACACTGAAGCTTTCTTT
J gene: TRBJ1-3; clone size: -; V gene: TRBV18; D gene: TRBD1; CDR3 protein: CASSRDRVPSASGNTIYF; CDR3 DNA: TGTGCCAGCTCACGGGACAGGGTTCCTTCAGCCTCTGGAAACACCATATATTTT
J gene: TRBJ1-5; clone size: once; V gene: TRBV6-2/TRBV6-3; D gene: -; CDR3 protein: CASSPSLYRPQHF; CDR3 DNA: TGTGCCAGCAGTCCCAGCCTTTACAGGCCCCAGCATTTT
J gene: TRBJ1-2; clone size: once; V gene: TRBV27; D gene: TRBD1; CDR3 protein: CASSSRTGDKGYTF; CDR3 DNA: TGTGCCAGCAGTTCGCGGACAGGTGATAAGGGCTACACCTTC
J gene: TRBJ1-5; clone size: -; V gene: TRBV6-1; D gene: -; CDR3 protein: CASSESGQRQPQHF; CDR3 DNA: TGTGCCAGCAGTGAATCAGGACAGAGACAGCCCCAGCATTTT
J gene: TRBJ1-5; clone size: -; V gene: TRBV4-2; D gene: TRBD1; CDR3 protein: CASSQTGVNQPQHF; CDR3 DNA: TGTGCCAGCAGCCAGACAGGGGTCAATCAGCCCCAGCATTTT
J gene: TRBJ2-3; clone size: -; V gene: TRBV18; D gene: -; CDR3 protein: CASSPSAAGHTQYF; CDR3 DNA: TGTGCCAGCTCACCGAGCGCCGCAGGGCATACGCAGTATTTT
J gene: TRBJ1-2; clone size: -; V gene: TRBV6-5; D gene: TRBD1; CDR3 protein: CASSYGTGGYGYTF; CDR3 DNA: TGTGCCAGCAGTTACGGGACAGGCGGTTATGGCTACACCTTC
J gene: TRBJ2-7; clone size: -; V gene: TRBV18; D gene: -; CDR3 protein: CASSPPSAEGQYF; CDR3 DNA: TGTGCCAGCTCACCACCGTCAGCTGAGGGGCAGTACTTC
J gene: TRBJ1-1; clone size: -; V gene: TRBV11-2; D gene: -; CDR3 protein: CASSLESGNTEAFF; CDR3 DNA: TGTGCCAGCAGCTTAGAGTCCGGGAACACTGAAGCTTTCTTT
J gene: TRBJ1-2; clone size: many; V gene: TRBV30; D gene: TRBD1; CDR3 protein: CAWSVQGTPSYGYTF; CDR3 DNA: TGTGCCTGGAGTGTACAGGGGACACCTTCCTATGGCTACACCTTC
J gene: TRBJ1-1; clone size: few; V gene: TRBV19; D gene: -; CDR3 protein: CASSIKESTEAFF; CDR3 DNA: TGTGCCAGTAGTATCAAGGAGAGCACTGAAGCTTTCTTT
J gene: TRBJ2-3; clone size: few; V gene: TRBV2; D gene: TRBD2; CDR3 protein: CASSLLAGFAGGDTQYF; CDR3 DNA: TGTGCCAGCAGTCTACTAGCGGGGTTCGCCGGTGGAGATACGCAGTATTTT
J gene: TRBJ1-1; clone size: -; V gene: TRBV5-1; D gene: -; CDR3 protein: CASSLDGPHANTEAFF; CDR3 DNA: TGCGCCAGCAGCTTGGATGGCCCCCACGCTAACACTGAAGCTTTCTTT
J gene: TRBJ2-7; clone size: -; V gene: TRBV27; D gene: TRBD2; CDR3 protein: CASSLRGERHEQYF; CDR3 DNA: TGTGCCAGCAGTTTACGGGGGGAGCGCCACGAGCAGTACTTC
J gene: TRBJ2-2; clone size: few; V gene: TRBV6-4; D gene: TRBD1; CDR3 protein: CASSRQGANTGELFF; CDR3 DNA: TGTGCCAGCAGCCGACAGGGGGCGAACACCGGGGAGCTGTTTTTT
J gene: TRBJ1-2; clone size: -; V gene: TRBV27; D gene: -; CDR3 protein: CASSLSGHRDLYGYTF; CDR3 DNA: TGTGCCAGCAGTTTATCGGGACATCGGGACCTCTATGGCTACACCTTC
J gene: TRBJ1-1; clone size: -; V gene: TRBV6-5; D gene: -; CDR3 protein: CASKIGLAGQAFF; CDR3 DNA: TGTGCCAGCAAAATAGGACTGGCGGGGCAAGCTTTCTTT
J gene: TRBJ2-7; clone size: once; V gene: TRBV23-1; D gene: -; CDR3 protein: CASSQFVGIHYEQYF; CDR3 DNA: TGCGCCAGCAGTCAATTTGTCGGTATCCACTACGAGCAGTACTTC
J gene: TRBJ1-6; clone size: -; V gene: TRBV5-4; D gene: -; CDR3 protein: CASSLDPGEGSPLHF; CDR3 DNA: TGTGCCAGCAGCTTGGACCCCGGGGAGGGTTCACCCCTCCACTTT